The 28 T cell receptor beta chains listed next were all sequenced from one sample in a study of a mutant IDH1 vaccine in newly diagnosed glioma. The repertoire was sequenced with immunoSEQ multiplex PCR; TCRdb's copy has only in-frame clones and lacks some. The sample contains 40,000 to 60,000 clones, around 85% of which appear only once. For these receptors, no antigen is known. Time point noted: week 35, safety follow-up. Each vaccine dose was 300 ug of mutant IDH1 20-mer peptide, with topical imiquimod. The sequencing here drew on PBMCs, taken from a glioma patient whose treatment included an IDH1 peptide vaccine. These receptors were collected from a man between 40 and 49 years old with glioma.

This chain links TRBV7-8 with TRBJ2-3; a possible D gene is TRBD2 (5 bases). The germline V and J ends were trimmed by 5 bases and 0 bases, with 12 bases remaining between them. This CDR3 region has 15 residues. The germline V gene has CDR1 SGHVS and CDR2 FQNEAQ. The CDR3 sequence: CASSDLRRSTDTQYF. In DNA form, the CDR3 reads TGTGCCAGCAGCGACCTTCGGAGGAGCACAGATACGCAGTATTTT.

This clone was counted once. The chain links TRBV7-8 to TRBJ2-7; tentatively, D is TRBD1 (5 bases). Trimming left V 5 bases short and J 0 bases short, with 14 bases between. The CDR3 spans 15 residues. Germline CDR1 and CDR2: SGHVS and FQNEAQ. The CDR3, as DNA: TGTGCCAGCAGCCCGCGGACACTTAGCTCCTACGAGCAGTACTTC. It is translated as CASSPRTLSSYEQYF.

This clone was counted a few times. V and J are TRBV6-5 and TRBJ1-3; maybe TRBD1 (6 bases). Between the trimmed V and J ends, which lost 3 bases and 4 bases, there was a span of 16 bases. The CDR3 is made up of 16 amino acids. Germline CDR1 MNHEY, CDR2 SVGAGI. CDR3 DNA sequence: TGTGCCAGCAGTTATGGGGGGCTCTCAGTGGGAAACACCATATATTTT. Amino acid sequence: CASSYGGLSVGNTIYF.

The chain links TRBV5-6 to TRBJ2-7; 12 bases align to TRBD2. This CDR3 spans 15 amino acids. The J segment lost 2 bases and the V segment lost 2 bases, leaving 2 bases of the junction unmatched. In germline, CDR1 is SGHDT, CDR2 YYEEEE. The CDR3 is CASSLRTSGTYEQYF. In DNA, the CDR3 is TGTGCCAGCAGCTTACGGACTAGCGGGACCTACGAGCAGTACTTC.

This chain uses TRBV25-1 with TRBJ1-4; D not certain. This CDR3 region has 15 residues. V lost 1 base and J 0 bases, leaving 6 bases between the germline ends. Germline V gene lookup returns CDR1 MGHDK and CDR2 SYGVNS. CDR3 residues: CASSEWEATNEKLFF. The CDR3 nucleotides are TGTGCCAGCAGTGAATGGGAGGCAACTAATGAAAAACTGTTTTTT.

This clone was observed a handful of times. The rearrangement links TRBV2 to TRBJ1-2; 8 positions match TRBD1. V lost 4 bases to trimming and J lost 7 bases; unmatched junction nucleotides: 5. Germline V CDR1 and CDR2: SNHLY, FYNNEI. The CDR3 totals 13 residues. The CDR3 sequence: CASSVGTGSGYTF. In DNA, the CDR3 is TGTGCCAGCAGTGTCGGGACAGGTAGTGGCTACACCTTC.

The chain uses TRBV19 and TRBJ1-2; D might be TRBD1 (5 bases). Looked up from germline, CDR1 is LNHDA and CDR2 is SQIVND (reference sequence). CDR3 size: 14 residues. V lost 9 bases and J 6 bases, leaving 20 bases between the germline ends. CDR3 sequence (DNA): TGTGCCAGCAGAGGATGGGGGGAAGCTAATGGCTACACCTTC. Its translation is CASRGWGEANGYTF.

The chain uses TRBV6-5 and TRBJ1-1; D unclear. The length of the CDR3 is 13 residues. V was trimmed by 0 bases and J by 0 bases, leaving 2 bases between them. From germline, CDR1 is MNHEY and CDR2 SVGAGI. The CDR3: CASSYSVNTEAFF. The DNA of the CDR3 is TGTGCCAGCAGTTACTCGGTGAACACTGAAGCTTTCTTT.

As to this clone: The junction and the germline gene differ at one end; a read error may be behind it. The chain links TRBV7-7 to TRBJ2-5, with 9 positions matching TRBD2. CDR1 and CDR2 from the germline V gene are SSHAT and FNYEAQ (reference sequence). The CDR3 is made up of 15 amino acids. The CDR3 DNA sequence: TGTGCTAGCAGCTTAAACGCGGGGGGGCAGGAGACCCAGTACTTC. As protein: CASSLNAGGQETQYF.

V is TRBV4-1 and J is TRBJ1-5; the D is unclear. The germline CDR1 and CDR2 sequences are MGHRA and YSYEKL. The CDR3 is made up of 15 amino acids. V lost 1 base and J lost 1, with 8 bases in between. CDR3 amino acids: CASSQVIGSNQPQHF. CDR3 bases: TGCGCCAGCAGCCAAGTAATAGGGAGCAATCAGCCCCAGCATTTT.

The chain combines TRBV5-1 with TRBJ2-1, with D perhaps TRBD1 (5 bases). The CDR3 length is 17 residues. The ends were cut back, 0 bases at V and 0 bases at J, with 13 bases in the middle. Germline V gene sequence: CDR1 SGHRS, CDR2 YFSETQ. CDR3 DNA sequence: TGCGCCAGCAGCTTGGCCCCCAGGGTCGGCTCCTACAATGAGCAGTTCTTC. This encodes CASSLAPRVGSYNEQFF.

This clone was counted between two and nine times. The chain joins TRBV6-5 to TRBJ1-1; possibly TRBD1 for D (5 bases). The V gene's germline CDR1 is MNHEY and CDR2 SVGAGI. V was pared by 2 bases and J by 4 bases, with 14 bases between. The CDR3 loop spans 15 amino acids. CDR3 DNA sequence: TGTGCCAGCAGTTACGCCAGGGTATGGACCACTGAAGCTTTCTTT. It codes for CASSYARVWTTEAFF.

This chain links TRBV6-5 with TRBJ1-1; D may be TRBD1 (6 bases). The CDR3 is 14 amino acids. In germline, CDR1 is MNHEY, CDR2 SVGAGI. Trimming removed 4 bases from V and 1 base from J, with 10 bases in between. Here the CDR3 DNA reads TGTGCCAGCAGTTCGTTGGGGGCGAACACTGAAGCTTTCTTT. The encoded protein is CASSSLGANTEAFF.

V is TRBV18 and J is TRBJ1-2; D not certain. This CDR3 has 18 residues. The V gene's germline CDR1 is KGHSH and CDR2 LQKENI. Trimming stripped 3 bases from V and 2 bases from J, with 22 bases between. CDR3 sequence: CASSPQEVRSKMNYGYTF. The CDR3 coding sequence is TGTGCCAGCTCACCGCAAGAGGTTAGGAGCAAAATGAACTATGGCTACACCTTC.

This clone has just one count. The chain combines TRBV27 with TRBJ1-1; 9 bases are shared with TRBD1. The CDR3 consists of 14 residues. Germline-derived CDR1 and CDR2 are MNHEY and SMNVEV (reference sequence). J was trimmed by 6 bases and V by 6 bases; bases with no gene match: 8. In DNA, the CDR3 is TGTGCCAGCAGACTACAGGGGGCATGGTCTGAAGCTTTCTTT. It is translated as CASRLQGAWSEAFF.

The chain combines TRBV13 with TRBJ2-5, with TRBD2 matching over 7 bases. This CDR3 has 16 amino acids. Germline-derived CDR1 and CDR2 are PRHDT and FYEKMQ (reference sequence). V was pared by 5 bases and J by 4 bases, with 13 bases of the junction left unmatched. CDR3 sequence: CASSQTGTIFRETQYF. The DNA for the CDR3 is TGTGCCAGCAGCCAGACCGGGACTATCTTTCGAGAGACCCAGTACTTC. Drawing the rest from reference TRBV13 and TRBJ2-5, the complete variable domain is AAGVIQSPRHLIKEKRETATLKCYPIPRHDTVYWYQQGPGQDPQFLISFYEKMQSDKGSIPDRFSAQQFSDYHSELNMSSLELGDSALYFCASSQTGTIFRETQYFGPGTRLLVL.

The J gene is TRBJ2-7, the V gene TRBV7-8, with D possibly TRBD2 on 5 matching bases. V was shortened by 1 base and J by 3 bases, with 13 bases between the two germline ends. Germline V gene lookup returns CDR1 SGHVS and CDR2 FQNEAQ. CDR3 length: 15 residues. CDR3 DNA: TGTGCCAGCAGCTTAGAGGTTGGGGAGATCTACGAGCAGTACTTC. Translating gives CASSLEVGEIYEQYF.

This clone was seen just once. J is TRBJ2-7 and V is TRBV5-1; the D is unclear. CDR3 length equals 14 residues. Per germline, CDR1 SGHRS and CDR2 YFSETQ. V gave up 1 base and J gave up 6 bases, with 14 bases separating them. The CDR3 region has the DNA TGCGCCAGCAGCTTGATCCCAGAGGCTGGCGAGCAGTACTTC. Amino acid sequence: CASSLIPEAGEQYF.

The rearrangement joins TRBV2 to TRBJ1-2; 7 bases agree with TRBD1. Per the germline V gene, CDR1 is SNHLY and CDR2 is FYNNEI. The CDR3 is 14 amino acids. The trim removed 4 bases at V and 7 bases at J, leaving 9 bases unmatched. Here the CDR3 reads CASSGRQGSAGYTF. CDR3 DNA sequence: TGTGCCAGCAGTGGAAGACAGGGATCAGCTGGCTACACCTTC.

V is TRBV7-8 and J is TRBJ2-7, with a possible D match to TRBD1 (6 bases). Trimming cost V 6 bases and J 5 bases, with 8 bases left between them. This CDR3 has 11 amino acids. Germline-derived CDR1 and CDR2 are SGHVS and FQNEAQ. This CDR3 reads CASRGQNEQYF. Written as DNA, the CDR3 is TGTGCCAGCAGGGGACAAAACGAGCAGTACTTC.

The chain uses TRBV5-1 and TRBJ2-3; D not certain. CDR3 size: 15 residues. The germline V and J ends were trimmed by 5 bases and 4 bases, with 17 bases remaining between them. The V gene's germline CDR1 is SGHRS and CDR2 YFSETQ. The DNA of the CDR3 is TGCGCCAGCAGAGCATTTTGGGTGTCCGCAGATACGCAGTATTTT. Translated: CASRAFWVSADTQYF.

This sequence joins TRBV19 and TRBJ2-5, with TRBD1 identical over 7 bases. This CDR3 contains 13 residues. The germline V gene encodes CDR1 LNHDA and CDR2 SQIVND (reference sequence). Germline trimming cut 8 bases from V and 1 base from J; bases unmatched to any gene: 4. CDR3 loop: CASVGGFQETQYF. CDR3 DNA sequence: TGTGCCAGTGTAGGGGGCTTCCAAGAGACCCAGTACTTC.

The chain recombines TRBV29-1 with TRBJ2-2; D unresolved. Between the trimmed V and J ends, which lost 2 bases and 4 bases, there was a span of 8 bases. Germline loops: CDR1 SQVTM, CDR2 ANQGSEA. The CDR3 contains 13 residues. The CDR3 DNA sequence: TGCAGCGTTGAACCGGGTACCACCGGGGAGCTGTTTTTT. As protein: CSVEPGTTGELFF.

The chain couples TRBV7-9 to TRBJ1-2; 9 bases match TRBD1. V was pared by 3 bases and J by 8 bases, with 7 bases of the junction left unmatched. The CDR3 has 14 residues. Germline assignment: CDR1 SEHNR and CDR2 FQNEAQ (reference sequence). CDR3: CASSLGQGSKGYTF. The DNA of the CDR3 is TGTGCCAGCAGCTTGGGACAGGGATCGAAGGGCTACACCTTC.

V usage is TRBV9 and J usage is TRBJ2-2; TRBD2 matches at 12 bases. CDR1 and CDR2 (germline): SGDLS, YYNGEE. This CDR3 is 18 amino acids long. Trimming removed 0 bases from V and 4 bases from J; junction bases left unmatched: 7. CDR3 in DNA: TGTGCCAGCAGCGTAGAGCTAGCGGGGGGGCCGGGCACCGGGGAGCTGTTTTTT. It encodes CASSVELAGGPGTGELFF.

DNA for the CDR3: TGTGCCAGCAGTGTCCGGGACAGGGGCTCCGAGCAGTACTTC. Its protein is CASSVRDRGSEQYF. This chain connects TRBV2 to TRBJ2-7; TRBD1 matches at 10 bases. Germline V gene sequence: CDR1 SNHLY, CDR2 FYNNEI. This CDR3 region has 14 residues. V lost 4 bases to trimming and J lost 6 bases; unmatched junction nucleotides: 6.

The V call is TRBV10-2, the J call TRBJ2-1; the D gene is possibly TRBD2 (6 bases). The germline V gene encodes CDR1 WSHSY and CDR2 SAAADI. The CDR3 sequence is 14 residues long. V was cut by 4 bases and J by 9 bases, with 16 bases left in between. The CDR3 region has the DNA TGCGCCAGCAGTGGCGAATGGCAGGGAGGTGAGCAGTTCTTC. This codes for CASSGEWQGGEQFF.

This chain connects TRBV2 to TRBJ2-3; 7 bases align to TRBD1. This CDR3 spans 14 amino acids. Germline loops: CDR1 SNHLY, CDR2 FYNNEI. The J segment lost 3 bases and the V segment lost 7 bases, leaving 7 bases of the junction unmatched. The CDR3 DNA reads TGTGCCAGCACCGAAGGACAGGCAACAGATACGCAGTATTTT. Its protein product is CASTEGQATDTQYF.